A selection of T cell receptor beta chains follows, all from one sample in a study of cytomegalovirus exposure and HLA in healthy donors. Profiled with immunoSEQ multiplex PCR; TCRdb holds only in-frame clones, not every one. The sample carries more than 80,000 clones, around nine tenths recorded once. Sample: PBMCs. All receptors come from a man under 40 in good health and CMV-seropositive. CDR3s leave out the opening cysteine and the closing phenylalanine or tryptophan. Each record gives: CDR3 length, clone size, V gene, J gene, CDR3 protein. A row's size may be missing; if present it is once, few, many or a size class.

12	.	TRBV9	TRBJ2-7	ASSVGGQPYEQY
14	.	TRBV2	TRBJ1-4	ASSGEGYVANEKLF
11	.	TRBV6-5	TRBJ2-2	ASSYTTRGELF
12	.	TRBV7-9	TRBJ1-4	ASSLKQRNEKLF
12	.	TRBV7-9	TRBJ1-1	ASRFTGENTEAF
15	.	TRBV28	TRBJ2-2	ASSAGTSGVTTGELF
10	.	TRBV28	TRBJ2-1	ASSFSIREQF
12	.	TRBV5-4	TRBJ2-1	ASSLGLVRNEQF
10	.	TRBV4-2	TRBJ2-3	ASSRATDTQY
11	.	TRBV2	TRBJ2-1	ASIGLAGHEQF
13	.	TRBV9	TRBJ2-7	ASSVGLAVTYEQY
15	.	TRBV4-2	TRBJ2-7	ASSANGGGTSDHEQY
11	.	TRBV13	TRBJ1-2	ASSSGTGLGYT
13	.	TRBV7-9	TRBJ2-2	ASSAGQTNTGELF
11	.	TRBV7-9	TRBJ2-4	ASTPSPEGAMH
11	.	TRBV19	TRBJ2-1	ASSRSTYNEQF
14	.	TRBV7-9	TRBJ1-2	ASSQLRDSATHGYT
16	.	TRBV4-1	TRBJ1-1	ASSQRGGQGPLNTEAF
12	.	TRBV4-1	TRBJ2-1	ASSQPRDYNEQF
13	once	TRBV5-1	TRBJ2-1	ASSLNSGTYNEQF
14	.	TRBV7-6	TRBJ1-5	ASSLGLAGVNQPQH
13	.	TRBV6-5	TRBJ2-1	ASSQGLAGVDEQF
12	.	TRBV11-2	TRBJ2-5	ASSPEGWGETQY
13	.	TRBV6-5	TRBJ2-7	ASSPHSGRSYEQY
16	.	TRBV4-1	TRBJ2-1	ASSQDDRERMAHNEQF
10	once	TRBV6-1	TRBJ1-1	ASSVHYTEAF
13	.	TRBV2	TRBJ2-6	ASRRGGSGANVLT
12	.	TRBV19	TRBJ2-5	ASGTGVRQETQY
13	.	TRBV15	TRBJ2-1	ATSRKREGYNEQF
16	.	TRBV18	TRBJ1-4	ASSLRRLGAGTNEKLF
15	.	TRBV4-2	TRBJ2-2	ASSQDLGPSGRGELF
13	.	TRBV6-1	TRBJ2-1	ASAAGQGARNEQF
12	.	TRBV29-1	TRBJ2-5	SIPGQRSQETQY
10	.	TRBV27	TRBJ2-7	SSQGLTYEQY
13	.	TRBV7-9	TRBJ1-1	ASSPRTAMNTEAF
15	.	TRBV6-1	TRBJ2-1	ASSEGTSGTIYNEQF
11	.	TRBV4-1	TRBJ1-1	ASSGQGNTEAF
15	.	TRBV5-6	TRBJ1-4	ASSLFGRMTANEKLF
13	.	TRBV6-5	TRBJ2-7	ASSRTEAGSYEQY
12	.	TRBV5-1	TRBJ2-1	ASSSDGGYNEQF
13	.	TRBV28	TRBJ1-4	ASSPGTAFNEKLF
12	.	TRBV10-3	TRBJ2-7	AISAGLAGYEQY
13	.	TRBV7-3	TRBJ2-2	ASSNRQRNTGELF
12	.	TRBV7-8	TRBJ2-1	ASSSPGGGGEQF
17	.	TRBV21-1	TRBJ2-5	ASSKVKVPTGSYQETQY
13	.	TRBV6-1	TRBJ2-1	ASSSRMAQNNEQF
13	.	TRBV25-1	TRBJ2-6	ASSDGWSGANVLT
14	once	TRBV5-1	TRBJ2-7	ASSSGTQSAGYEQY
14	.	TRBV14	TRBJ1-2	ASSQDGQGARYGYT